This T cell receptor (beta chain) came from a study of long-term antiretroviral therapy in people with HIV. Version v3.0 of the immunoSEQ assay ran at survey level. Data came from immunoSEQ multiplex PCR; TCRdb stores just in-frame clones and leaves some out. The sample has about 31,000 clones; roughly 80% are singletons. DNA was extracted from about 1-10 million thawed cryopreserved PBMC. Findings and caveats of the study: Repertoire composition at all time points was dominated by clones that had expanded before ART. Narrower CDR3 length ranges marked HIV repertoires relative to controls. ART preceded a rise in diversity that nonetheless stayed lower than in transplant donor controls.

Points on this clone: The target antigen is unknown.

This clonotype originated in a man younger than 35 with HIV. The input for sequencing was unsorted PBMCs, taken 1.9 years after starting antiretroviral therapy.

Here the CDR3 DNA reads TGTGCCAGCAGCCGTAGCGGGGATGAGACCCAGTACTTC. It yields the protein CASSRSGDETQYF. The chain joins TRBV7-8 to TRBJ2-5; 8 bases line up with TRBD2. The J segment lost 5 bases and the V segment lost 5 bases, leaving 4 bases of the junction unmatched. From germline, CDR1 is SGHVS and CDR2 FQNEAQ. The CDR3 contains 13 residues.